A single sample is the source of the 9 T cell receptor beta chains below, sequenced in a study of shared clonotypes between healthy human individuals. TCRdb keeps only in-frame clones here, not all; method: immunoSEQ multiplex PCR. Of some 580,000 clones in the sample, nearly 98% were seen once. Terminally differentiated effector memory CD45RA+ cells were left out of the naive CD8 fraction, which was CD45RO-negative and positively selected for CCR7. Sequenced material: naive CD8+ T cells sorted from blood. The receptors come from a young man in good health.

The gene calls are TRBV5-1 and TRBJ1-1, with TRBD1 matching 8 bases. The trim removed 0 bases at V and 5 bases at J, leaving 3 bases unmatched. Germline-derived CDR1 and CDR2 are SGHRS and YFSETQ. There are 14 residues in the CDR3. The CDR3 sequence is CASSLANRGTEAFF. CDR3 nucleotide sequence: TGCGCCAGCAGCTTGGCTAACAGGGGGACTGAAGCTTTCTTT.

CDR3 in amino acids: CASSLVAGDEQYF. In DNA form, the CDR3 reads TGTGCCAGCAGTTTAGTGGCGGGAGACGAGCAGTACTTC. J is TRBJ2-7 and V is TRBV28, with TRBD2 matching over 7 bases. The CDR3 loop spans 13 amino acids. Trimming took 2 bases from V and 5 from J; bases not matched to a gene: 3. Looked up from germline, CDR1 is MDHEN and CDR2 is SYDVKM.

V usage is TRBV11-2 and J usage is TRBJ2-7, with no clear D. Germline V gene lookup returns CDR1 SGHAT and CDR2 FQNNGV. Trimming took off 1 base at V and 2 bases at J, with 9 bases between the two ends. The CDR3 covers 14 residues. The CDR3 reads CASSLGPGAYEQYF. CDR3 nucleotide sequence: TGTGCCAGCAGCTTAGGGCCAGGAGCCTACGAGCAGTACTTC.

This chain links TRBV9 with TRBJ2-1; 9 positions agree with TRBD1. The J segment lost 2 bases and the V segment lost 3 bases, leaving 6 bases of the junction unmatched. In germline, CDR1 is SGDLS, CDR2 YYNGEE. The CDR3 extends over 16 amino acids. DNA of the CDR3: TGTGCCAGCAGCGCCCGCCGGGACAGGGCCTACAATGAGCAGTTCTTC. Translating it yields CASSARRDRAYNEQFF.

The gene calls are TRBV30 and TRBJ2-7; TRBD2 might be the D (5 bases). The CDR3 consists of 14 residues. Trimming removed 1 base at V and 2 bases at J, with 12 bases between. Germline assignment: CDR1 GTSNPN and CDR2 SVGIG (reference sequence). The CDR3 DNA reads TGTGCCTGGAGTGGGGAGTATGGAGCCTACGAGCAGTACTTC. Amino acids: CAWSGEYGAYEQYF. Supplemented by reference TRBV30 and TRBJ2-7, the full variable domain reads SQTIHQWPATLVQPVGSPLSLECTVEGTSNPNLYWYRQAAGRGLQLLFYSVGIGQISSEVPQNLSASRPQDRQFILSSKKLLLSDSGFYLCAWSGEYGAYEQYFGPGTRLTVT.

This chain uses TRBV6-1 with TRBJ2-7; TRBD2 might be the D (10 bases). The CDR3 is 20 amino acids. The germline gives CDR1 MNHNS, CDR2 SASEGT. The V gene lost 0 bases and the J gene lost 4 bases, with 28 bases spanning the gap. CDR3 region: CASSEARGTGLAGAWYEQYF. The CDR3 DNA sequence: TGTGCCAGCAGTGAAGCGCGGGGGACAGGGCTAGCGGGAGCGTGGTACGAGCAGTACTTC.

This rearrangement joins TRBV6-9 to TRBJ2-1, with D tentatively TRBD2 (6 bases). The V and J ends lost 2 bases and 4 bases respectively, with 12 bases between them. Germline CDR1 MNHGY, CDR2 SVAAGI. The CDR3 loop spans 15 amino acids. For the CDR3, the DNA is TGTGCCAGCAGTTATGACGGGAGTTCTTACAATGAGCAGTTCTTC. Amino acids: CASSYDGSSYNEQFF.

This sequence joins TRBV27 and TRBJ2-2; 14 nucleotides align to TRBD2. CDR3 length: 16 amino acids. CDR1 is MNHEY, CDR2 SMNVEV, per germline (reference sequence). V gave up 6 bases and J gave up 7 bases; unmatched junction bases: 7. The CDR3 nucleotides are TGTGCCAGCAGCCGGGGACTAGCGGGAGAGTACGGGGAGCTGTTTTTT. Its protein is CASSRGLAGEYGELFF.

This chain links TRBV18 with TRBJ1-2; 7 nucleotides line up with TRBD1. Germline V gene sequence: CDR1 KGHSH, CDR2 LQKENI. The CDR3 covers 15 residues. With V trimmed by 3 bases and J by 4 bases, 8 bases remained unmatched. The CDR3 is CASSPSTGLTYGYTF. In DNA, the CDR3 is TGTGCCAGCTCACCCTCGACAGGGTTAACCTATGGCTACACCTTC.